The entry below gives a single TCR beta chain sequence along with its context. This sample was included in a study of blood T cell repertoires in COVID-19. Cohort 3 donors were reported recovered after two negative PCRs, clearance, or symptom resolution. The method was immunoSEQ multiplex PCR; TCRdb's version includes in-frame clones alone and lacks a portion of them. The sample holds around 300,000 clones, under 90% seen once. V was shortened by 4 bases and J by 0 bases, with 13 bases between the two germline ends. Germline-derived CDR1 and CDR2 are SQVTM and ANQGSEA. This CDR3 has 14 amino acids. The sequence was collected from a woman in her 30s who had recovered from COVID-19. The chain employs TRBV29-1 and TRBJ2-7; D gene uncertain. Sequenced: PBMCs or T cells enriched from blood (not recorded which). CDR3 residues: CSVAYRVTSYEQYF. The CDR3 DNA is TGCAGCGTTGCATACAGAGTTACCTCCTACGAGCAGTACTTC.